This passage covers 14 T cell receptor beta chains from one sample sequenced in a study of response to subunit inactivated influenza vaccine. TCRdb independently ran MiXCR on the RT-PCR reads; one entry per CDR3 protein. This table holds roughly 540,000 distinct CDR3 sequences, roughly a quarter found once. Separately, the same data were catalogued under a study of T cells expressing NK-cell markers. As that report states: In generating TCR beta cDNA, 5'RACE template switching with UMIs was used.

The source material was CD4+ T cells sorted from PBMCs, sampled 12 days after vaccination. The receptors come from a man in his fifties or sixties who received an inactivated influenza vaccine.

This clonotype was found a few times. The chain couples TRBV11-1 to TRBJ2-3; TRBD2 might be the D (5 bases). Trimming shortened V by 0 bases and J by 0 bases, and 10 bases separated the two germline ends. Germline V gene data show CDR1 as SGHAT and CDR2 as FQDESV (reference sequence). CDR3 size: 16 residues. For the CDR3, the DNA is TGTGCCAGCAGCTTAGCCGCGGGCGGGAGCACAGATACGCAGTATTTT. It translates to CASSLAAGGSTDTQYF.

The rearrangement links TRBV20-1 to TRBJ2-7, with D uncertain. Trimming shortened V by 2 bases and J by 7 bases, and 9 bases separated the two germline ends. CDR3 length: 11 residues. CDR1 is DFQATT and CDR2 is SNEGSKA in the germline V gene (reference sequence). CDR3 sequence: CSARKRREQYF. DNA for the CDR3: TGCAGTGCTAGAAAAAGAAGGGAGCAGTACTTC.

V usage is TRBV20-1 and J usage is TRBJ1-5; D gene unclear. Per the germline V gene, CDR1 is DFQATT and CDR2 is SNEGSKA (reference sequence). With 3 bases removed from V and 2 bases from J, the gap between germline ends came to 11 bases. The CDR3 is 14 residues long. CDR3 loop: CSASRSGRNQPQHF. CDR3 DNA sequence: TGCAGTGCTAGTCGGTCAGGTCGCAATCAGCCCCAGCATTTT.

This clonotype showed up just a few times. The genes are TRBV29-1 and TRBJ2-3, with unresolved D. The V and J ends lost 7 bases and 0 bases respectively, with 14 bases between them. Germline values: CDR1 SQVTM, CDR2 ANQGSEA. This CDR3 contains 14 residues. In nucleotides, the CDR3 is TGCAGCGCGAGCGTGGCAGCTAGCACAGATACGCAGTATTTT. Translation: CSASVAASTDTQYF.

The V gene is TRBV30, the J gene TRBJ2-5; D is perhaps TRBD2 (6 bases). The germline gives CDR1 GTSNPN, CDR2 SVGIG (reference sequence). The CDR3 spans 15 residues. The V and J ends lost 1 base and 5 bases respectively, with 17 bases between them. The CDR3 bases are TGTGCCTGGAGTGCCTCCGGGAGTCGGCGGGAGACCCAGTACTTC. It codes for CAWSASGSRRETQYF.

This clonotype was seen only a few times. The chain uses TRBV5-1 and TRBJ2-5, with D perhaps matching TRBD2 (6 bases). Trimming removed 4 bases at V and 4 bases at J, with 11 bases between. Germline V gives CDR1 SGHRS, CDR2 YFSETQ. This CDR3 is 13 amino acids long. CDR3 sequence (DNA): TGCGCCAGCAGCCCCGGGACTCGAGAGACCCAGTACTTC. This codes for CASSPGTRETQYF.

This clonotype turned up a few times. The chain uses TRBV18 and TRBJ2-1, with 9 bases lining up with TRBD1. After removal of 3 bases from V and 4 bases from J, the junction contained 4 bases not matched to a gene. This CDR3 has 15 residues. Germline assignment: CDR1 KGHSH and CDR2 LQKENI. The chain's CDR3 is CASSPGQGEYNEQFF. The CDR3 DNA reads as TGTGCCAGCTCACCGGGACAGGGAGAGTACAATGAGCAGTTCTTC. Using reference TRBV18 and TRBJ2-1 for the parts outside the CDR3, the full variable domain is NAGVMQNPRHLVRRRGQEARLRCSPMKGHSHVYWYRQLPEEGLKFMVYLQKENIIDESGMPKERFSAEFPKEGPSILRIQQVVRGDSAAYFCASSPGQGEYNEQFFGPGTRLTVL.

This clonotype was counted a few times. The chain uses TRBV20-1 and TRBJ1-1; no definite D call. In germline, CDR1 is DFQATT, CDR2 SNEGSKA (reference sequence). The CDR3 sequence is 14 residues long. Trimming removed 4 bases at V and 5 bases at J, with 17 bases between. The CDR3 sequence: CSAMREGRSTEAFF. The DNA for the CDR3 is TGCAGTGCTATGAGGGAAGGTCGATCTACTGAAGCTTTCTTT.

The chain employs TRBV3-1 and TRBJ2-7; 13 nucleotides match TRBD2. The CDR3 runs 16 residues. Per the germline V gene, CDR1 is LGHDT and CDR2 is YNNKEL (reference sequence). J gave up 6 bases and V 4 bases, and 9 bases lay outside the gene matches. The CDR3 region is CASSPRWTSGSGEQYF. The DNA for the CDR3 is TGTGCCAGCAGCCCCCGATGGACTAGCGGGAGCGGCGAGCAGTACTTC.

This clonotype appeared many times. The genes are TRBV19 and TRBJ1-5, with TRBD1 matching 9 bases. The CDR3 covers 14 residues. Per germline, CDR1 LNHDA and CDR2 SQIVND (reference sequence). The CDR3, as DNA: TGTGCAGCTAACAGGGGGCTTTGGAATCAGCCCCAGCATTTT. Amino acid sequence: CAANRGLWNQPQHF.

The chain combines TRBV12-3 or TRBV12-4 with TRBJ2-1, with 16 bases fitting TRBD2. V lost 6 bases, J lost 7 bases, and 12 bases stayed unmatched. The CDR3 is made up of 18 amino acids. CDR3 bases: TGTGCCAGCAGGTTAACCGGGACTAGCGGGAGGGGAAGGAATGAGCAGTTCTTC. Its protein product is CASRLTGTSGRGRNEQFF.

This sequence joins TRBV20-1 and TRBJ2-1; no clear D. The CDR3 spans 13 residues. V dropped 0 bases and J dropped 8 bases, with 11 bases sitting between them. Germline loops: CDR1 DFQATT, CDR2 SNEGSKA (reference sequence). CDR3 region: CSARDQGSDEQFF. The CDR3 DNA reads TGCAGTGCTAGAGATCAAGGATCGGATGAGCAGTTCTTC.

The chain uses TRBV7-2 and TRBJ1-2, with 7 bases matching TRBD1. The CDR3 is 13 amino acids. CDR1 is SGHTA, CDR2 FQGNSA, per germline. J was trimmed by 5 bases and V by 6 bases; bases with no gene match: 6. CDR3: CASSTGTEYGYTF. DNA of the CDR3: TGTGCCAGCAGTACCGGGACAGAATATGGCTACACCTTC.

This clonotype has only a few counts. V is TRBV20-1 and J is TRBJ2-3; 8 nucleotides align to TRBD2. J gave up 1 base and V 1 base, and 4 bases lay outside the gene matches. This CDR3 is built from 15 residues. Per germline, CDR1 DFQATT and CDR2 SNEGSKA (reference sequence). CDR3 residues: CSARAGGLGTDTQYF. The DNA of the CDR3 is TGCAGTGCTAGAGCGGGGGGGCTTGGCACAGATACGCAGTATTTT.